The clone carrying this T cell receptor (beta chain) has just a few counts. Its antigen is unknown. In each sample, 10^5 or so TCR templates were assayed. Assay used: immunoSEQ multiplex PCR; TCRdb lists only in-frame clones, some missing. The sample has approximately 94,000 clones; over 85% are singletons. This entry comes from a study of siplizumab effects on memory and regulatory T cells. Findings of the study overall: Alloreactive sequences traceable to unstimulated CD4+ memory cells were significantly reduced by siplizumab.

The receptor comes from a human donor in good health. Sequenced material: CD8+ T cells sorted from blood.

The CDR3: CASTQPGETYEQYF. The CDR3 region has the DNA TGTGCCAGCACCCAGCCGGGCGAGACCTACGAGCAGTACTTC. The chain combines TRBV7-9 with TRBJ2-7, with D unclear. Deletions cut 7 bases from V and 2 bases from J, with 15 bases between. The CDR3 loop spans 14 amino acids. Germline CDR1 and CDR2: SEHNR and FQNEAQ (reference sequence).